Each of the 13 T cell receptor beta chains below was sequenced from the same sample in a study of blood T cells in healthy people across ages. Primed by a sample-barcoded 5' primer and a J-beta primer mix, a second PCR proceeded for roughly 6 to 12 cycles. TCRdb redid the calling of the 5' RACE reads with MiXCR, one entry per CDR3 protein. The sample contains 550,000 to 650,000 distinct CDR3 sequences, about a quarter of which appear only once. These records were also assigned to another study, of T cells of mothers and their children.

Sequenced input: blood. The receptors shown here come from a boy aged 2 to 10 in good health.

The rearrangement joins TRBV10-3 to TRBJ2-2, with 9 bases matching TRBD2. The CDR3 length is 17 residues. V was clipped by 3 bases and J by 2 bases; unmatched bases: 7. Germline V gene data show CDR1 as ENHRY and CDR2 as SYGVKD. The CDR3 coding sequence is TGTGCCATCAGTGATAGTCTAGCGGGGCCAAACACCGGGGAGCTGTTTTTT. As protein: CAISDSLAGPNTGELFF.

This clonotype has just a few counts. V gene TRBV12-3 or TRBV12-4 combines with J gene TRBJ2-7; D perhaps matches TRBD1 (5 bases). Trimming took off 5 bases at V and 0 bases at J, with 23 bases between the two ends. The CDR3 has 18 residues. The CDR3 here is CASSPPLYRLPPSYEQYF. The CDR3 coding sequence is TGTGCCAGCAGTCCGCCCCTCTACAGGCTACCCCCCTCCTACGAGCAGTACTTC.

In this sample, this clonotype turned up a few times. This chain joins TRBV6-1 and TRBJ2-5; 7 bases align to TRBD2. This CDR3 contains 16 residues. Looked up from germline, CDR1 is MNHNS and CDR2 is SASEGT. V was pared by 5 bases and J by 1 base, with 10 bases of the junction left unmatched. This CDR3 reads CASSRLGGGLQETQYF. The CDR3 nucleotides read TGTGCCAGCAGTCGTCTGGGCGGGGGACTCCAAGAGACCCAGTACTTC.

The chain is built from TRBV6-1 and TRBJ2-5; 7 nucleotides align to TRBD1. The germline gives CDR1 MNHNS, CDR2 SASEGT. This CDR3 contains 19 residues. V was clipped by 2 bases and J by 3 bases; unmatched bases: 18. The DNA of the CDR3 is TGTGCCAGCAGTGAAACCCCCTCAGGGGGTGTTGGGGTGGAAGAGACCCAGTACTTC. Amino acid sequence: CASSETPSGGVGVEETQYF.

The chain couples TRBV12-3 or TRBV12-4 to TRBJ2-4; maybe TRBD1 (5 bases). The germline V and J ends were trimmed by 5 bases and 9 bases, with 14 bases remaining between them. The CDR3 loop spans 13 amino acids. In DNA, the CDR3 is TGTGCCAGCAGTCCTGGCAGGGTGGGCATTCAGTACTTC. This gives the protein CASSPGRVGIQYF.

The gene calls are TRBV12-3 or TRBV12-4 and TRBJ2-1, with 7 positions matching TRBD2. The CDR3 contains 14 residues. V was pared by 8 bases and J by 0 bases, with 4 bases of the junction left unmatched. The CDR3 DNA follows: TGTGCCAGCGGCGGGGGAGGCTCCTACAATGAGCAGTTCTTC. Its translation: CASGGGGSYNEQFF.

This clonotype occurred a few times. The chain recombines TRBV7-9 with TRBJ2-1; 7 bases line up with TRBD1. The CDR3 is 14 residues long. In germline, CDR1 is SEHNR, CDR2 FQNEAQ (reference sequence). Trimming cost V 1 base and J 6 bases; bases outside gene matches: 3. The CDR3 DNA is TGTGCCAGCAGCTTAGAACAGGGGCCCAATGAGCAGTTCTTC. Translation gives CASSLEQGPNEQFF.

A few counts support this clonotype. The CDR3 sequence: CASSLNFPLAGGLGEQYF. CDR3 coding DNA: TGTGCCAGCAGTTTAAACTTTCCTCTAGCGGGAGGGCTGGGCGAGCAGTACTTC. The rearrangement joins TRBV12-3 or TRBV12-4 to TRBJ2-5; 12 positions agree with TRBD2. The better agreement between TRBJ2-7 and the DNA end casts doubt on the J call. The CDR3 length is 18 residues.

This clonotype was seen a few times. The chain has TRBV14 and TRBJ2-3; 8 bases align to TRBD1. The germline V gene encodes CDR1 SGHDN and CDR2 FVKESK. This CDR3 contains 15 residues. With 5 bases clipped from V and 0 bases from J, the junction kept 4 bases outside the gene matches. In nucleotides, the CDR3 is TGTGCCAGCAGCTTACGGACAGGGAGCACAGATACGCAGTATTTT. Encoded protein: CASSLRTGSTDTQYF.

This clonotype was seen only a few times. This chain uses TRBV7-9 with TRBJ2-7; 9 bases fit TRBD1. Losses at the gene ends were 7 bases for V and 4 bases for J; bases not matched to a gene: 5. CDR1 is SEHNR and CDR2 is FQNEAQ in the germline V gene (reference sequence). This CDR3 is 13 amino acids long. CDR3 region: CASTGTGIYEQYF. In DNA form, the CDR3 reads TGTGCCAGCACCGGGACAGGGATTTACGAGCAGTACTTC.

About this clonotype itself: One end of the junction does not line up with germline, which may come from a read error. The chain employs TRBV20-1 and TRBJ2-3; 8 positions match TRBD2. Germline CDR1 is DFQATT and CDR2 is SNEGSKA (reference sequence). The CDR3 totals 18 residues. The CDR3 DNA reads as TGCAGTGCTGGAGACTTAAGGCTAGCGGGTTTTAGCACAGATACACAGTATTTT. Translating gives CSAGDLRLAGFSTDTQYF.

V usage is TRBV10-3 and J usage is TRBJ2-5, with D possibly matching TRBD2 (6 bases). The J call may be faulty, since TRBJ2-1 better matches the DNA end. The CDR3 has 12 residues. The V gene's germline CDR1 is ENHRY and CDR2 SYGVKD. CDR3 in amino acids: CAIGREFNEQFF. CDR3 nucleotides: TGTGCCATCGGCCGGGAGTTCAATGAGCAGTTCTTC.

This sequence joins TRBV20-1 and TRBJ2-1; unclear D gene. Per the germline V gene, CDR1 is DFQATT and CDR2 is SNEGSKA (reference sequence). CDR3 size: 13 residues. Trimming shortened V by 5 bases and J by 6 bases, and 14 bases separated the two germline ends. The CDR3 nucleotides are TGCAGTGCTCTCCTCTCCTTAGGCAATGAGCAGTTCTTC. It specifies CSALLSLGNEQFF.